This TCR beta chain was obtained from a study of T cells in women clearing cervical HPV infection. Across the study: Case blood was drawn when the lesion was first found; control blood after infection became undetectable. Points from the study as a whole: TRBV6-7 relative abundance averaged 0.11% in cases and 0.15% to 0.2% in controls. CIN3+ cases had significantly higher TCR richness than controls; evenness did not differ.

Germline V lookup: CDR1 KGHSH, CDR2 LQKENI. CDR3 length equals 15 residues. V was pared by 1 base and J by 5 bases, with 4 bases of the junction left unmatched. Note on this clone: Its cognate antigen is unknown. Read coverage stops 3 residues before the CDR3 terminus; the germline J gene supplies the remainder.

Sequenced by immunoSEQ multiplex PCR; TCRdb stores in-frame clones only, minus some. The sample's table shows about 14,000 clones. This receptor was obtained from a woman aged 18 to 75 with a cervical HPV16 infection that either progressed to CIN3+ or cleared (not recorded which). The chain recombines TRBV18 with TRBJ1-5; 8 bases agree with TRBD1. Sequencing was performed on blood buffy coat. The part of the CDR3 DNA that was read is TGTGCCAGCTCACCACGGACAGGGAAGGATCAGCCC. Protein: CASSPRTGKDQP. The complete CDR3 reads CASSPRTGKDQPQHF. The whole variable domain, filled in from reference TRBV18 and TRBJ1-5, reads NAGVMQNPRHLVRRRGQEARLRCSPMKGHSHVYWYRQLPEEGLKFMVYLQKENIIDESGMPKERFSAEFPKEGPSILRIQQVVRGDSAAYFCASSPRTGKDQPQHFGDGTRLSIL.